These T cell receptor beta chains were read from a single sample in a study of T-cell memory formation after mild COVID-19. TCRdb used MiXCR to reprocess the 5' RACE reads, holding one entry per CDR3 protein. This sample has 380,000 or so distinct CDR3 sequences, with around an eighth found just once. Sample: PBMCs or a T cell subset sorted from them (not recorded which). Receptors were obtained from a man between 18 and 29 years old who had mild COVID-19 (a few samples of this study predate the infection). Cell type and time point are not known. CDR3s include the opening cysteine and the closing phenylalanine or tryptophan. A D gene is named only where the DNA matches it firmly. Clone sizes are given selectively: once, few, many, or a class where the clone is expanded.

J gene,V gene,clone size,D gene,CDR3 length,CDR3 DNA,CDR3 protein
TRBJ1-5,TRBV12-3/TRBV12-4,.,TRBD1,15,TGTGCCAGCAGTTCGGGGACAGAAAGGGGTCAGCCCCAGCATTTT,CASSSGTERGQPQHF
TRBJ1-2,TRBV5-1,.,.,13,TGCGCCAGCAGGATCTCGGGGGACCATGGCTACACCTTC,CASRISGDHGYTF
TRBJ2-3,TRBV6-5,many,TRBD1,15,TGTGCCAGCAGTTACTCATACAGGGGGTCAGATACGCAGTATTTT,CASSYSYRGSDTQYF
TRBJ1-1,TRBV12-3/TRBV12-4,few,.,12,TGTGCCAGCAGTTTAATGGCTTTTCAAGCTTTCTTT,CASSLMAFQAFF
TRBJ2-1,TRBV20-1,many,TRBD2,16,TGCAGTGCTAGGACCCCTAGCGGGGGCCACTACAATGAGCAGTTCTTC,CSARTPSGGHYNEQFF
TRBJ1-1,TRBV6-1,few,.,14,TGTGCCAGCACGTCCCAGGGCATGAACACTGAAGCTTTCTTT,CASTSQGMNTEAFF
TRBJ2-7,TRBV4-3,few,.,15,TGCGCCAGCAGCCAAGACCCCAGTAGCTCCTACGAGCAGTACTTC,CASSQDPSSSYEQYF
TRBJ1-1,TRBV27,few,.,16,TGTGCCAGCAGTTTAAGTTACCCTCCCGGTCGGACTGAAGCTTTCTTT,CASSLSYPPGRTEAFF
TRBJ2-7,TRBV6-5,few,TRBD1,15,TGTGCCAGCAGACGACAGGGGGCCCCGTCCTACGAGCAGTACTTC,CASRRQGAPSYEQYF
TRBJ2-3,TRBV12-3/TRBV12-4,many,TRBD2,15,TGTGCCAGCAGACGGACTAGCGGGGGGACAGATACGCAGTATTTT,CASRRTSGGTDTQYF
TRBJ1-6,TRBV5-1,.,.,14,TGCGCCAGCAGCTTGACAGGGCTTGTTTCACCCCTCCACTTT,CASSLTGLVSPLHF
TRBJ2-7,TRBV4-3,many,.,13,TGCGCCAGCAGCCAAGGACCCAGGAACGAGCAGTACTTC,CASSQGPRNEQYF
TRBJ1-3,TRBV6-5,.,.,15,TGTGCCAGCAGTCCTCCAGGAGACTCTGGAAACACCATATATTTT,CASSPPGDSGNTIYF
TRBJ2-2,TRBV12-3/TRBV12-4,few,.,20,TGTGCCAGCAGTTTAGCGCTTTCCGAAAGCCATCCTACGAACACCGGGGAGCTGTTTTTT,CASSLALSESHPTNTGELFF
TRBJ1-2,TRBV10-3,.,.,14,TGTGCCATCCCCGACGGTTCCGGGCTGCGTGGCTACACCTTC,CAIPDGSGLRGYTF
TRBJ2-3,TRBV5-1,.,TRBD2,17,TGCGCCAGCAGCTTGGCTAGCGGGGGGAATAAAGCAGATACGCAGTATTTT,CASSLASGGNKADTQYF
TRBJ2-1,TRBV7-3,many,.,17,TGTGCCAGCAGCCTGTCCCCATTGGGCTTCTCGGGGAATGAGCAGTTCTTC,CASSLSPLGFSGNEQFF
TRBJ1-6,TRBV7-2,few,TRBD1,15,TGTGCCAGCAGCTTTGAACAGGGGATGAATTCACCCCTCCACTTT,CASSFEQGMNSPLHF
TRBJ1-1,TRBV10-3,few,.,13,TGTGCCATCAGTGATCCCATGAACACTGAAGCTTTCTTT,CAISDPMNTEAFF
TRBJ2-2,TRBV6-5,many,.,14,TGTGCCAGCAGTTACGGGCCCGCGGGCGGGGAGCTGTTTTTT,CASSYGPAGGELFF
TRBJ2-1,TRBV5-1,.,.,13,TGCGCCAGCAGGGCGGTCGATTACAATGAGCAGTTCTTC,CASRAVDYNEQFF
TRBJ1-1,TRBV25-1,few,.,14,TGTGCCAGCAGTGAATTGGGGGGGACGACTGAAGCTTTCTTT,CASSELGGTTEAFF
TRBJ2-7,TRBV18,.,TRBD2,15,TGTGCCAGCTCACCACCGGGACTAGCGGGGGACGAGCAGTACTTC,CASSPPGLAGDEQYF
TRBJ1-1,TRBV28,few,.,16,TGTGCCAGCAGTTTACCTTCCGGGCAGATGAACACTGAAGCTTTCTTT,CASSLPSGQMNTEAFF
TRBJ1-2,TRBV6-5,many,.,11,TGTGCCAGCAGCCCGGGGGCTGGCTACACCTTC,CASSPGAGYTF
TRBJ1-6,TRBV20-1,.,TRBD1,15,TGCAGTGCGATCCGCCCGGGGACAGAGAGTTCACCCCTCCACTTT,CSAIRPGTESSPLHF
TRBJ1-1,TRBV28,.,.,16,TGTGCCAGCAGCTCCGTCGAAGTGTATGGGTACACTGAAGCTTTCTTT,CASSSVEVYGYTEAFF
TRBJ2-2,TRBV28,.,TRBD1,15,TGTGCCAGCAGTTGGGACAGGGTGAACACCGGGGAGCTGTTTTTT,CASSWDRVNTGELFF
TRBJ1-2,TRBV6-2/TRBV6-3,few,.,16,TGTGCCAGCAGCCAAACGGGACCCCGCGGGGCCTATGGCTACACCTTC,CASSQTGPRGAYGYTF
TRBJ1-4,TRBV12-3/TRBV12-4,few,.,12,TGTGCCAGCAGAATAGGGGGAGAAAAACTGTTTTTT,CASRIGGEKLFF
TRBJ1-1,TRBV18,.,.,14,TGTGCCAGCTCACCCGGTGGGGGGGCGGTTGAAGCTTTCTTT,CASSPGGGAVEAFF
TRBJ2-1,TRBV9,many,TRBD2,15,TGTGCCAGCAGCGTAGAAGGACTAGCCTACAATGAGCAGTTCTTC,CASSVEGLAYNEQFF
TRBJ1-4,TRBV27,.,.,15,TGTGCCAGCAGCCCACGTGGGGGGTGGGATGAAAAACTGTTTTTT,CASSPRGGWDEKLFF
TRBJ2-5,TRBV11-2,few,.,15,TGTGCCAGCAGCTGCGGGATCAGACTAAAAGAGACCCAGTACTTC,CASSCGIRLKETQYF
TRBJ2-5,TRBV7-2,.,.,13,TGTGCCAGCAGCTCCACCCTAGCTAGGGCCCAGTACTTC,CASSSTLARAQYF
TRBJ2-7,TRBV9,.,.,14,TGTGCCAGCAGTTATCGACAGATTCCCTACGAGCAGTACTTC,CASSYRQIPYEQYF